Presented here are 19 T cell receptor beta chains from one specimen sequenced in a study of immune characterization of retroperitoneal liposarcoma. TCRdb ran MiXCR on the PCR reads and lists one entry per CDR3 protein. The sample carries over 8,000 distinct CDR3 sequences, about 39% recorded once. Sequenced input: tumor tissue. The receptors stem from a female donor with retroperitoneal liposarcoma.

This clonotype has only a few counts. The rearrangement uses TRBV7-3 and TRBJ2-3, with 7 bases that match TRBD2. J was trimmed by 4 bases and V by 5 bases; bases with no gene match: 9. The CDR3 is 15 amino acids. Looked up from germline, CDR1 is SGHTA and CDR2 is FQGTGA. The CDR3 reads CASSPSQLASDTQYF. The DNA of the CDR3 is TGTGCCAGCAGCCCCTCCCAACTAGCGTCAGATACGCAGTATTTT.

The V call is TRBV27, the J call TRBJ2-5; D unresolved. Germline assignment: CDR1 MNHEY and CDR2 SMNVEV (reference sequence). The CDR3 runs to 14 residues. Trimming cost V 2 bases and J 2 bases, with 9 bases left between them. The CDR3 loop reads CASSLGPSQETQYF. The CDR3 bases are TGTGCCAGCAGTTTAGGTCCCAGTCAAGAGACCCAGTACTTC.

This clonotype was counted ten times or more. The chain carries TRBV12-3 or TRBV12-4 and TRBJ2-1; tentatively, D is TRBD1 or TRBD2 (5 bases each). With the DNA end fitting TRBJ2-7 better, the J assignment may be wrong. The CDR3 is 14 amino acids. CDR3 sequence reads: CASSNRDRGYEQYF. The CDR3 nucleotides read TGTGCCAGCAGTAATCGGGACCGTGGTTACGAGCAGTACTTC.

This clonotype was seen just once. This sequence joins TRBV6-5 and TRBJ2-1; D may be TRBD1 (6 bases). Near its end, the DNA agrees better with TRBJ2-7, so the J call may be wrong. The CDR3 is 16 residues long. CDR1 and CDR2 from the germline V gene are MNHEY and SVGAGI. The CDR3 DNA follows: TGTGCCAGCAGTGCCCAGGCAGGGGTGAGATCCTACGAGCAGTACTTC. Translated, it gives CASSAQAGVRSYEQYF.

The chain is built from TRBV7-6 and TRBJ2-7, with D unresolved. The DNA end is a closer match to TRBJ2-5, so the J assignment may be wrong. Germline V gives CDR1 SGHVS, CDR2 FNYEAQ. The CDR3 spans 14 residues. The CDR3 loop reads CASSPTEIQETQYF. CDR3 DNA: TGTGCCAGCAGCCCAACGGAGATACAAGAGACCCAGTACTTC.

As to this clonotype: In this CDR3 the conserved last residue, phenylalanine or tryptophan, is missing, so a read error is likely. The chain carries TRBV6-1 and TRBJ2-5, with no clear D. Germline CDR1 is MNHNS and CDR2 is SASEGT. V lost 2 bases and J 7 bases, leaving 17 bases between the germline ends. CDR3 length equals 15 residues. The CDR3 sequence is CASSEWTAVVGTQYS. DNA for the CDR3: TGTGCCAGCAGTGAATGGACCGCCGTAGTTGGGACCCAGTACTCC.

CDR3: CASSYSPTSGYNEQYF. CDR3 sequence (DNA): TGTGCCAGCAGTTACTCGCCGACTAGCGGTTACAATGAGCAGTACTTC. The V gene is TRBV6-6, the J gene TRBJ2-1; 9 bases match TRBD2. The last part of the DNA fits TRBJ2-7 better; the J call may be wrong. Germline lookup yields CDR1 MNHNY and CDR2 SVGAGI (reference sequence). The CDR3 consists of 16 residues.

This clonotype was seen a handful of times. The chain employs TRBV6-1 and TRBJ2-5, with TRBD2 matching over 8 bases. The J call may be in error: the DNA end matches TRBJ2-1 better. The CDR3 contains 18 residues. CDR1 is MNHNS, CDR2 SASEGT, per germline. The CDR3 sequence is CASSGVPGTRGEAREQFF. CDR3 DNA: TGTGCCAGCAGTGGAGTTCCCGGGACTAGGGGGGAGGCTCGTGAGCAGTTCTTC.

The CDR3, as DNA: TGTGCCAGCAGACTAGCGGGTCGCACAGATACGCAGTATTTT. The encoded protein is CASRLAGRTDTQYF. The chain links TRBV7-2 to TRBJ2-3, with TRBD2 matching 9 bases. CDR3 length: 14 residues. The germline V gene encodes CDR1 SGHTA and CDR2 FQGNSA. V was pared by 6 bases and J by 1 base, with 2 bases of the junction left unmatched.

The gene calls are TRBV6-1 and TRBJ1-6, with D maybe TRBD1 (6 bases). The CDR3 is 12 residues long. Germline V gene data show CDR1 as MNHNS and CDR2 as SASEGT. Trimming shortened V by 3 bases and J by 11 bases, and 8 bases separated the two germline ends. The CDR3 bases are TGTGCCAGCAGTGACAGGGGTACACCCCTCCACTTT. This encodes CASSDRGTPLHF.

The CDR3 DNA is TGTGCCAGCAGTTACTCGCGGCCAGCGGGAGGATCCTACGAGCAGTACTTC. Its protein is CASSYSRPAGGSYEQYF. The chain is built from TRBV6-5 and TRBJ2-7; 9 positions match TRBD2. The CDR3 is made up of 17 amino acids. With 0 bases clipped from V and 1 base from J, the junction kept 7 bases outside the gene matches. In germline, CDR1 is MNHEY, CDR2 SVGAGI.

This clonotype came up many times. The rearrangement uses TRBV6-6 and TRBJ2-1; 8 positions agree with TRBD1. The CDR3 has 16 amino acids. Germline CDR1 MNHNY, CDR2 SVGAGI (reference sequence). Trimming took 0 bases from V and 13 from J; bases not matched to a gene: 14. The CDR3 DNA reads TGTGCCAGCAGTTACTCGCCGACAGGGGCCGGGGAGACCCAGTTCTTC. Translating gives CASSYSPTGAGETQFF.

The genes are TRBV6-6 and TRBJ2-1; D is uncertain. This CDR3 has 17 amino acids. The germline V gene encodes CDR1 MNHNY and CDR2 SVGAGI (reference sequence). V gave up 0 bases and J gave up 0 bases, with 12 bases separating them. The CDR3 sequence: CASSYSTVPSSYNEQFF. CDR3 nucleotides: TGTGCCAGCAGTTACTCGACGGTCCCGAGCTCCTACAATGAGCAGTTCTTC.

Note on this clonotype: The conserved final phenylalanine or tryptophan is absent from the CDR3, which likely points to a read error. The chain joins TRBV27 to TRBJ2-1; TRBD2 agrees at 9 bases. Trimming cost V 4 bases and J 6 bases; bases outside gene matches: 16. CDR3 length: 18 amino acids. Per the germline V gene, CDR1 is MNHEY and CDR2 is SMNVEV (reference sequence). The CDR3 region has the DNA TGTGCCAGCAGTTACTACCCCGTGCGGGAGGGTTATGGCAATGAGCAGTTCTTA. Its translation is CASSYYPVREGYGNEQFL.

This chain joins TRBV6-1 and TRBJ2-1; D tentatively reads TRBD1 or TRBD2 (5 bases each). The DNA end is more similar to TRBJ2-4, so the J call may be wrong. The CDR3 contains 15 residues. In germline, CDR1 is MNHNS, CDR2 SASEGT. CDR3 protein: CASSEGGPLKNIQYF. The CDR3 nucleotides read TGTGCCAGCAGTGAAGGGGGACCGTTGAAAAACATTCAGTACTTC.

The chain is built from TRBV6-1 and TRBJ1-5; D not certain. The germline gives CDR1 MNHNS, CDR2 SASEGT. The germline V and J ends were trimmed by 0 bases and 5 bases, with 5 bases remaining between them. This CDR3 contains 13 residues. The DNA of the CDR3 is TGTGCCAGCAGTGAAGCAGGCCATCAGCCCCAGCATTTT. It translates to CASSEAGHQPQHF.

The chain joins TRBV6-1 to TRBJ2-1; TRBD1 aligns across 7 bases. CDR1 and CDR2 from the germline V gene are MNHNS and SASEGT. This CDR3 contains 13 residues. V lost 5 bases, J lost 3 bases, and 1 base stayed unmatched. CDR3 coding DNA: TGTGCCAGCAGTCGGACAGGCTACAATGAGCAGTTCTTC. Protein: CASSRTGYNEQFF.

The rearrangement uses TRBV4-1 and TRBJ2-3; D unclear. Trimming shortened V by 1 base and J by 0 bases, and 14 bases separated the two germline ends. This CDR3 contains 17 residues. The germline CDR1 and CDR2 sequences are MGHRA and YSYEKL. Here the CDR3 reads CASSQGADPSSTDTQYF. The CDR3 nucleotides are TGCGCCAGCAGCCAAGGTGCGGATCCTTCGAGCACAGATACGCAGTATTTT.

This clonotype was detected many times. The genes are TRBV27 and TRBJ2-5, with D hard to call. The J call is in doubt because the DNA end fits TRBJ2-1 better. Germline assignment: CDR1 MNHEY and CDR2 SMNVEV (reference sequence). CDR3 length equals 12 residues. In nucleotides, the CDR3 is TGTGCCAGCAGTTTCGTAGGAGAGACCCAGTTCTTC. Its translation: CASSFVGETQFF.